This T cell receptor (beta chain) derives from a study of regulatory T cells in long-lasting Graves disease. Researchers made TCR beta libraries by using iRepertoire HTBI primers and running Arm-PCR on CDR3 regions. One entry per CDR3 protein results from TCRdb running MiXCR on the multiplex PCR reads. The sample yields 300,000 to 400,000 distinct CDR3 sequences, approximately 15% seen once. CDR3 length: 15 amino acids. Germline V gene lookup returns CDR1 SGHKS and CDR2 YYEKEE (reference sequence). J was trimmed by 0 bases and V by 0 bases; bases with no gene match: 2. Time point defined: newly diagnosed GD, antithyroid drugs for less than 3 months. The TCR library used RNA extracted from PBMCs. These data are also associated with another study on T cells in Graves' hyperthyroidism and ophthalmopathy.

Sequencing used peripheral blood mononuclear cells (PBMCs), obtained at new diagnosis, from a patient treated with antithyroid drugs. This clonotype was sampled from a man aged 35 to 55 with Graves disease. This chain uses TRBV5-5 with TRBJ2-7, with 8 bases aligning to TRBD1. The CDR3 spells CASSLGDRFSYEQYF. CDR3 in DNA: TGTGCCAGCAGCTTGGGGGACAGGTTCTCCTACGAGCAGTACTTC.